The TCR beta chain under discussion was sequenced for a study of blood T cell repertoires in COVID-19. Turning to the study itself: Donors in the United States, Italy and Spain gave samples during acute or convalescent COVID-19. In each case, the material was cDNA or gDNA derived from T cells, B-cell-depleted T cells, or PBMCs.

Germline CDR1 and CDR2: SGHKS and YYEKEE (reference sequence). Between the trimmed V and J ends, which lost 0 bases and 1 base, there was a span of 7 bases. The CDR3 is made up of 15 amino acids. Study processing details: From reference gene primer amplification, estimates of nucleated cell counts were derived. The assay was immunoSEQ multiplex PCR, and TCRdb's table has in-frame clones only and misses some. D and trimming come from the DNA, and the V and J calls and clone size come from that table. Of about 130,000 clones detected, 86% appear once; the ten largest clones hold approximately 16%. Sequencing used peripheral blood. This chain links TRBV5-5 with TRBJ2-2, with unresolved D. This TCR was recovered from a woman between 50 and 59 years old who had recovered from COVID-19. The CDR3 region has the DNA TGTGCCAGCAGCTTGGTCGGGTTGAACACCGGGGAGCTGTTTTTT. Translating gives CASSLVGLNTGELFF.